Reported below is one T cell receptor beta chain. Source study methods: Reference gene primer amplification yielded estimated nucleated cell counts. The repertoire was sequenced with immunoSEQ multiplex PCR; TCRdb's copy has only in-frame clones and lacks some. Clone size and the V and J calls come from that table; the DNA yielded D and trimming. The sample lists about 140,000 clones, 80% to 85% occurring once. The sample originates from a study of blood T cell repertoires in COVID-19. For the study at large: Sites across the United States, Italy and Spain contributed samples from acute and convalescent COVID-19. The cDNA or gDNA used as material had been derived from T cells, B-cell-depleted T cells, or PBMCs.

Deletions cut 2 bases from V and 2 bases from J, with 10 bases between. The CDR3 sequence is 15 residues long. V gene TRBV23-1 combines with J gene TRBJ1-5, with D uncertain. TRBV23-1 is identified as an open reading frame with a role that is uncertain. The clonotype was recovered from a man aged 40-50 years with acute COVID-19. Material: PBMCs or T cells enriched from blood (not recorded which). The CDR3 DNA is TGCGCCAGCAGTCAACCCAGGATGGGCAATCAGCCCCAGCATTTT. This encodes CASSQPRMGNQPQHF.